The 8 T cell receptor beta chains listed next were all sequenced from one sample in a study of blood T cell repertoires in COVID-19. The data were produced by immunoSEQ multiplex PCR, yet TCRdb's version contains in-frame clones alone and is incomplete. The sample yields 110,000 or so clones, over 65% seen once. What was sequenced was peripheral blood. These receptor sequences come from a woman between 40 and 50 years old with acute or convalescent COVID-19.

CDR3 nucleotide sequence: TGTGCCAGCAGCGCTCGGGACAGCTCGGCAGATACGCAGTATTTT. This codes for CASSARDSSADTQYF. V usage is TRBV7-2 and J usage is TRBJ2-3; 7 nucleotides line up with TRBD1. V trimming: 5 bases; J trimming: 4 bases; junction bases outside the gene matches: 9. CDR3 length equals 15 residues. CDR1 is SGHTA, CDR2 FQGNSA, per germline.

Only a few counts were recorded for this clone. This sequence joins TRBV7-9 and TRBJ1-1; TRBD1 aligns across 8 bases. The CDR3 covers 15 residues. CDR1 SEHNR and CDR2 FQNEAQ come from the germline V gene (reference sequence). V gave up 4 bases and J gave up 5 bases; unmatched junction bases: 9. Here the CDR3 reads CASSSGTGKLTEAFF. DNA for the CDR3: TGTGCCAGCAGCTCCGGGACAGGAAAATTGACTGAAGCTTTCTTT.

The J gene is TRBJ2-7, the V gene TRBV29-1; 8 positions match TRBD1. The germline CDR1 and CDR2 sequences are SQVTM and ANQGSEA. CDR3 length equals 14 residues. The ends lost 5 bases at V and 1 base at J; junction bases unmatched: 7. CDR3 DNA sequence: TGCAGCGTTACTCTAGGACAGGGATCCTACGAGCAGTACTTC. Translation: CSVTLGQGSYEQYF.

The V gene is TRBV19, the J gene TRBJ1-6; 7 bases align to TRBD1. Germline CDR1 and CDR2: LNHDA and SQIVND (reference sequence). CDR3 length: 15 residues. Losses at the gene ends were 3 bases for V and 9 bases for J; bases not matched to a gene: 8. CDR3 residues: CASSIPGQPPSPLHF. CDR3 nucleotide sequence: TGTGCCAGTAGTATCCCGGGACAGCCTCCTTCACCCCTCCACTTT.

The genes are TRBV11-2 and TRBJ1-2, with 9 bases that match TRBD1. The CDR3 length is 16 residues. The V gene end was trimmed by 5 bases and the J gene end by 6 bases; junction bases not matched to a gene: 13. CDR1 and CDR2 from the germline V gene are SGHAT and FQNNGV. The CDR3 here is CASSKRSGTGIDGYTF. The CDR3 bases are TGTGCCAGCAGCAAACGATCCGGGACAGGGATAGATGGCTACACCTTC.

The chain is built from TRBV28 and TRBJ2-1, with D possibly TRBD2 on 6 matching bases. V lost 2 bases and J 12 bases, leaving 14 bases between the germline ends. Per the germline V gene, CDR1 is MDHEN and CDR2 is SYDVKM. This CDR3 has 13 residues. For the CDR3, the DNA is TGTGCCAGCAGTTTACCGTCCAGCGGGTTGCAGTTCTTC. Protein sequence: CASSLPSSGLQFF. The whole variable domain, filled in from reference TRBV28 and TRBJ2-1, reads DVKVTQSSRYLVKRTGEKVFLECVQDMDHENMFWYRQDPGLGLRLIYFSYDVKMKEKGDIPEGYSVSREKKERFSLILESASTNQTSMYLCASSLPSSGLQFFGPGTRLTVL.

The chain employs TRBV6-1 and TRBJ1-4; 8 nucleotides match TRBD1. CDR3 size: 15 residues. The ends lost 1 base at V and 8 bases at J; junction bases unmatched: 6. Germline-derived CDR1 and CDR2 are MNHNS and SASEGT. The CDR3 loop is CASSEVPAGGEKLFF. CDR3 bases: TGTGCCAGCAGTGAAGTCCCGGCAGGGGGCGAAAAACTGTTTTTT.

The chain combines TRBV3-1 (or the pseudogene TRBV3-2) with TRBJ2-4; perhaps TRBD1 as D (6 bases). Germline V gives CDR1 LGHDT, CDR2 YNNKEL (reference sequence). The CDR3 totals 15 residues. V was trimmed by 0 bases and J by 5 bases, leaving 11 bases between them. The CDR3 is CASSQDWGPQNIQYF. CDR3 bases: TGTGCCAGCAGCCAAGATTGGGGGCCACAAAACATTCAGTACTTC.